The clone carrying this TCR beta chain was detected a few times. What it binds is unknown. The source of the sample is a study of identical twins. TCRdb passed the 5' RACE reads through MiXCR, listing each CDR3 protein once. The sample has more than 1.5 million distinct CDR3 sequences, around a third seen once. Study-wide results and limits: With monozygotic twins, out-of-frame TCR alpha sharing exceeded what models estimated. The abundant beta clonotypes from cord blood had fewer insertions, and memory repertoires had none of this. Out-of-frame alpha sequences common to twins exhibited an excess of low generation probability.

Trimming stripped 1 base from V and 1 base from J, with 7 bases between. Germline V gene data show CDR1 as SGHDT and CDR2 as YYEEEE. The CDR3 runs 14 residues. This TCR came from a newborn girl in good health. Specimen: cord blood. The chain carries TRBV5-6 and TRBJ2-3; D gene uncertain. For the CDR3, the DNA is TGTGCCAGCAGCTTGTTCGACCGCACAGATACGCAGTATTTT. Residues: CASSLFDRTDTQYF.